These T cell receptor beta chains were read from a single sample in a study of T cell responses to AZD1222 COVID-19 vaccine. Sequenced by immunoSEQ multiplex PCR; TCRdb stores in-frame clones only, minus some. The sample has around 160,000 clones, just over 90% seen once. The sample in question was peripheral blood, obtained on day 0 of MenACWY control vaccination. The receptors derive from an adult in good health. Each CDR3 is given with its conserved first and last residue. A D gene is named only where the DNA matches it firmly. Clone size is stated in some rows and not others, as once, few, many or a class when expanded.

v_call: TRBV7-3
j_call: TRBJ1-1
clone_size: .
d_call: .
cdr3_nt: TGTGCCAGCAGCTTAGATGGAGACAGCCGATACACTGAAGCTTTCTTT
cdr3_aa: CASSLDGDSRYTEAFF

v_call: TRBV19
j_call: TRBJ2-1
clone_size: .
d_call: .
cdr3_nt: TGTGCCAGTAGTCAGAACCCACAGGGAAGGTACAATGAGCAGTTCTTC
cdr3_aa: CASSQNPQGRYNEQFF

v_call: TRBV24-1
j_call: TRBJ1-1
clone_size: once
d_call: .
cdr3_nt: TGTGCCACCAGTGAAGGGGGGCCCGCTATGAACACTGAAGCTTTCTTT
cdr3_aa: CATSEGGPAMNTEAFF

v_call: TRBV6-5
j_call: TRBJ2-1
clone_size: few
d_call: .
cdr3_nt: .
cdr3_aa: CASSSSGAGNEQFF

v_call: TRBV9
j_call: TRBJ1-5
clone_size: .
d_call: .
cdr3_nt: TGTGCCAGCAGCCGCGGGGCTGAGCCCCAGCATTTT
cdr3_aa: CASSRGAEPQHF

v_call: TRBV2
j_call: TRBJ1-5
clone_size: .
d_call: TRBD1
cdr3_nt: TGTGCCAGCAGTGAGACAGGGGGAGTCGATCCCCAGCATTTT
cdr3_aa: CASSETGGVDPQHF

v_call: TRBV9
j_call: TRBJ2-1
clone_size: .
d_call: .
cdr3_nt: TGTGCCAGCAGCGTAGAAGCCTCGGTTCCCCTTGAGCAGTTCTTC
cdr3_aa: CASSVEASVPLEQFF

v_call: TRBV4-1
j_call: TRBJ1-2
clone_size: .
d_call: TRBD1
cdr3_nt: TGCGCCAGCAGCCAACCGCCGACAGGGGGCAATGGCTACACCTTC
cdr3_aa: CASSQPPTGGNGYTF

v_call: TRBV5-6
j_call: TRBJ2-1
clone_size: .
d_call: .
cdr3_nt: TGTGCCAGCAGCTCACGGGACGCCGAGATACAGTTCTTC
cdr3_aa: CASSSRDAEIQFF

v_call: TRBV3-1/TRBV3-2
j_call: TRBJ2-3
clone_size: few
d_call: .
cdr3_nt: TGTGCCAGCAGCCGCAACGGGAACACAGATACGCAGTATTTT
cdr3_aa: CASSRNGNTDTQYF

v_call: TRBV4-1
j_call: TRBJ1-2
clone_size: .
d_call: .
cdr3_nt: TGCGCCAGCAGCCAAGCAATTTTGGGGTATGGCTACACCTTC
cdr3_aa: CASSQAILGYGYTF

v_call: TRBV19
j_call: TRBJ2-1
clone_size: .
d_call: TRBD2
cdr3_nt: TGTGCCAGTAGCCGTAGTAGCGGGTCCTACAATGAGCAGTTCTTC
cdr3_aa: CASSRSSGSYNEQFF

v_call: TRBV5-1
j_call: TRBJ2-7
clone_size: .
d_call: TRBD1
cdr3_nt: TGCGCCAGCAGCTCGGGACAGGGGGCGGGAGAGCAGTACTTC
cdr3_aa: CASSSGQGAGEQYF

v_call: TRBV11-2
j_call: TRBJ1-1
clone_size: once
d_call: .
cdr3_nt: TGTGCCAGCTCTCACGGTATGAACACTGAAGCTTTCTTT
cdr3_aa: CASSHGMNTEAFF

v_call: TRBV5-5
j_call: TRBJ2-7
clone_size: once
d_call: .
cdr3_nt: TGTGCCAGCAGCTTTCCCCAGGGAAATAACTACGAGCAGTACTTC
cdr3_aa: CASSFPQGNNYEQYF

v_call: TRBV6-5
j_call: TRBJ1-1
clone_size: few
d_call: .
cdr3_nt: TGTGCCAGCAGTCGGCAGTTGAACACTGAAGCTTTCTTT
cdr3_aa: CASSRQLNTEAFF

v_call: TRBV29-1
j_call: TRBJ1-2
clone_size: .
d_call: .
cdr3_nt: TGCAGCGTTGAAGAAGATGGGGGAGGCTACACCTTC
cdr3_aa: CSVEEDGGGYTF